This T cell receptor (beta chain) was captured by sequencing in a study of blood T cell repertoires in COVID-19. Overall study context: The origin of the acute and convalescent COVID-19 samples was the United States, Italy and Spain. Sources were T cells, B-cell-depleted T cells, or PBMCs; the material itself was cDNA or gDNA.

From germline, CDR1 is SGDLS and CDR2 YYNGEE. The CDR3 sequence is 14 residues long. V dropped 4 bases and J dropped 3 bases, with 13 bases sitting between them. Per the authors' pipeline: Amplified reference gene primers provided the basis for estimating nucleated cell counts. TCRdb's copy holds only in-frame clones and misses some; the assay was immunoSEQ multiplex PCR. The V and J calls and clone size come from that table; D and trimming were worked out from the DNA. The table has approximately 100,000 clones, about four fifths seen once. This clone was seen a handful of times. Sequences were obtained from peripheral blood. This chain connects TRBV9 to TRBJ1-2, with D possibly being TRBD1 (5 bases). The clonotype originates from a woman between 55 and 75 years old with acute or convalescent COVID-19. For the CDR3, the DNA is TGTGCCAGCAGCCCGAGCGGGGGAGACTATGGCTACACCTTC. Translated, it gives CASSPSGGDYGYTF.